This T cell receptor beta chain was captured in a study of CD8+CD57+ T cells in acquired aplastic anemia. The V gene's germline CDR1 is SNHLY and CDR2 FYNNEI. The CDR3 length is 15 residues. V shed 6 bases and J 2 bases; nucleotides not matched to a gene: 5. Patients included in sequencing had previously demonstrated CD8+CD57+ cell expansion by flow cytometry. For CDR3 and TCR beta VDJ profiling, genomic DNA was the template used. TCRdb reanalysed the reads using MiXCR and keeps one entry per CDR3 protein. There are 150,000 to 200,000 distinct CDR3 sequences in the sample; roughly 48% occur only once, and about 1% lies in the top ten. This clonotype has just a few counts.

The TCR comes from a human donor with aplastic anemia. The chain employs TRBV2 and TRBJ1-3, with 9 nucleotides matching TRBD1. Input material: sorted CD4+, CD8+, or CD8+CD57+ T cells (not recorded which) from PBMCs. CDR3 amino acids: CASRWDRAPGNTIYF. CDR3 nucleotide sequence: TGTGCCAGCAGATGGGACAGGGCCCCTGGAAACACCATATATTTT.